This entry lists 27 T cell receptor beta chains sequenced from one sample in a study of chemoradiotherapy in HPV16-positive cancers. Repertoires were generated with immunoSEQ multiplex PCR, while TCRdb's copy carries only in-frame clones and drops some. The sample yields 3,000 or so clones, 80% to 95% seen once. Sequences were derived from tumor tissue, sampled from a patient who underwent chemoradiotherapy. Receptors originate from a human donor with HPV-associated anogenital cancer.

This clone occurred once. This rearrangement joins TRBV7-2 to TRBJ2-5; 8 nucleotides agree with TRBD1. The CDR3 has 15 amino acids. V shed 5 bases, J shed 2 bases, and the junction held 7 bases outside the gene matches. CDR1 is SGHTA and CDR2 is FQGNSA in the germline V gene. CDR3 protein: CASSRRGRRQETQYF. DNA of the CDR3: TGTGCCAGCAGCCGCAGGGGGCGGAGACAAGAGACCCAGTACTTC. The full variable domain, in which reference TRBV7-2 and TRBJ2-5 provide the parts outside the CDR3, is GAGVSQSPSNKVTEKGKDVELRCDPISGHTALYWYRQSLGQGLEFLIYFQGNSAPDKSGLPSDRFSAERTGGSVSTLTIQRTQQEDSAVYLCASSRRGRRQETQYFGPGTRLLVL.

The CDR3 here is CASSLGRERGGSGANVLTF. The CDR3 DNA reads as TGTGCCAGCAGCCTAGGCCGAGAGCGGGGGGGCTCTGGGGCCAACGTCCTGACTTTC. The V and J genes are TRBV4-2 and TRBJ2-6; 10 nucleotides agree with TRBD2. The CDR3 runs 19 residues. From germline, CDR1 is LGHNA and CDR2 YNFKEQ. V gave up 4 bases and J gave up 0 bases; unmatched junction bases: 9.

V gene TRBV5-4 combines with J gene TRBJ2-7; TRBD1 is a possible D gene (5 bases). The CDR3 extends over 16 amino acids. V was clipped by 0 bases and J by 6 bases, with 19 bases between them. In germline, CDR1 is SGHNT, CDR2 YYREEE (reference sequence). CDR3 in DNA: TGTGCCAGCAGCTTGGCCTTTCCGGCAGGGATGGGCGAGCAGTACTTC. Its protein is CASSLAFPAGMGEQYF.

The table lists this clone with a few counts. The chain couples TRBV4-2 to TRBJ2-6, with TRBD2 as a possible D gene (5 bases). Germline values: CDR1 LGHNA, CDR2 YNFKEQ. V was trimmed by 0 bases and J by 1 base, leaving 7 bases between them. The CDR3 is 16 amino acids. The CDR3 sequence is CASSQDTGSGANVLTF. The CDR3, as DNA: TGTGCCAGCAGCCAAGATACGGGATCTGGGGCCAACGTCCTGACTTTC.

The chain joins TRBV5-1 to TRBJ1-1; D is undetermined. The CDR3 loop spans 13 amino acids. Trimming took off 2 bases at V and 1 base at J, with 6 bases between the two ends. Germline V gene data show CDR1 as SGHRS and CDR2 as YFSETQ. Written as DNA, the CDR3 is TGCGCCAGCAGCTTAGATCCGAACACTGAAGCTTTCTTT. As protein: CASSLDPNTEAFF.

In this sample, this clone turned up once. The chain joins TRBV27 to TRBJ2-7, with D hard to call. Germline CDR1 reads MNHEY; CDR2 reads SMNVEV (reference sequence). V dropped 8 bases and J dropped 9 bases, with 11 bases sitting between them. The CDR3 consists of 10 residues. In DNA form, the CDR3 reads TGTGCCAGCTTAACCCGAGGGCAGTACGTC. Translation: CASLTRGQYV.

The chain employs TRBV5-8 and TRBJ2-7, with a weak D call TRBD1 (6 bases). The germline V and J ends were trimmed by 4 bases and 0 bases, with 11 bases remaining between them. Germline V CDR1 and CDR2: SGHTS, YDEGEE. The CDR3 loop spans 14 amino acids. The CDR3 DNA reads TGTGCCAGCAGCCGCCGGGACAACTCCTACGAGCAGTACTTC. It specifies CASSRRDNSYEQYF.

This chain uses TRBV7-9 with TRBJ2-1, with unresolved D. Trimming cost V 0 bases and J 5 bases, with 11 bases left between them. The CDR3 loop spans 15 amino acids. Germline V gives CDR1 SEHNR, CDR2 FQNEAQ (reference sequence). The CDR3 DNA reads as TGTGCCAGCAGCTTAGCCTGGATAGAGGACAATGAGCAGTTCTTC. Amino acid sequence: CASSLAWIEDNEQFF.

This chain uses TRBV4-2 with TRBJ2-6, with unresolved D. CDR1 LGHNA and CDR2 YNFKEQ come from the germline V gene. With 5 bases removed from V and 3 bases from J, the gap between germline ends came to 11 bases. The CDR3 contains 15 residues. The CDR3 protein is CASSYTPDGANVLTF. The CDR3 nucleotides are TGTGCCAGCAGCTATACCCCTGATGGGGCCAACGTCCTGACTTTC.

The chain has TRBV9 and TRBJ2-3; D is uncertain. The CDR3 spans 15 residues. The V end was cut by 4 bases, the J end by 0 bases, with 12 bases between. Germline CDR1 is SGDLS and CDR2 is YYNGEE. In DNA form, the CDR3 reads TGTGCCAGCAGCCCCACTCGAGCTAGCACAGATACGCAGTATTTT. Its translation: CASSPTRASTDTQYF.

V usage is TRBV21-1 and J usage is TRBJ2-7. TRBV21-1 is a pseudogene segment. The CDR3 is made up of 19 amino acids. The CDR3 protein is CASSKANCPRASATYEQYV. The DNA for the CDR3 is TGTGCCAGCAGCAAAGCCAATTGTCCCCGGGCCTCGGCGACCTACGAGCAGTACGTC.

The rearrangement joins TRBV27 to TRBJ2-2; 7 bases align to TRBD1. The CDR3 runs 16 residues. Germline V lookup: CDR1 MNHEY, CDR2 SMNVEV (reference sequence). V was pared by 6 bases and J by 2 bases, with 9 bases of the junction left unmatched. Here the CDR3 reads CASRIRQGFNTGELFF. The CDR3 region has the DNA TGTGCCAGCAGGATTCGACAGGGCTTTAACACCGGGGAGCTGTTTTTT.

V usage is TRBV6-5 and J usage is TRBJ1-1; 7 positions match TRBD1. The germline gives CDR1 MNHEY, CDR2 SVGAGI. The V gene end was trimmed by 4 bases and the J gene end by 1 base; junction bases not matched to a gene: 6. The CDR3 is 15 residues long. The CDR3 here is CASSSDRAPNTEAFF. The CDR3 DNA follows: TGTGCCAGCAGTTCCGACAGGGCCCCGAACACTGAAGCTTTCTTT.

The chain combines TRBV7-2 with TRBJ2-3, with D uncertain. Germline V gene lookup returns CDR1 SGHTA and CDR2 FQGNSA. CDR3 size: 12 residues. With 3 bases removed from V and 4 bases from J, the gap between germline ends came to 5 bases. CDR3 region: CASSLGADTQYF. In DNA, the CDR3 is TGTGCCAGCAGCTTGGGCGCAGATACGCAGTATTTT.

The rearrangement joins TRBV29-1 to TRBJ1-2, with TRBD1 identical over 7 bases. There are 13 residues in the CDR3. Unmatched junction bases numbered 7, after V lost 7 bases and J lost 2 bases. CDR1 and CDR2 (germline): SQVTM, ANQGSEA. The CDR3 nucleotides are TGCAGCGCCAGTACAGGGGACAACTATGGCTACACCTTC. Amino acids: CSASTGDNYGYTF.

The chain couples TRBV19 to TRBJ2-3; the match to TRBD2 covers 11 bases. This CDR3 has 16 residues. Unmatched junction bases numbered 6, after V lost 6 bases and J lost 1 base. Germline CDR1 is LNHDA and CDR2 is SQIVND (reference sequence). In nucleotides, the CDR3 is TGTGCCAGTAGAGACGTAGCGGGAGGGGGCACAGATACGCAGTATTTT. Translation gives CASRDVAGGGTDTQYF.

CDR3 nucleotides: TGTGCCAGCAGCTTACGACCCGGCTATGGCTACACCTTC. This translates into CASSLRPGYGYTF. The chain has TRBV11-3 and TRBJ1-2; D not certain. There are 13 residues in the CDR3. V was pared by 2 bases and J by 4 bases, with 8 bases between. Germline V lookup: CDR1 SGHNT, CDR2 YENEEA.

This CDR3 is CAWSVLPPAGIEQFF. Written as DNA, the CDR3 is TGTGCCTGGAGTGTACTCCCCCCAGCCGGTATTGAGCAGTTCTTC. The chain uses TRBV30 and TRBJ2-1; D remains ambiguous. V was pared by 0 bases and J by 9 bases, with 18 bases between. This CDR3 region has 15 residues. Germline V gene sequence: CDR1 GTSNPN, CDR2 SVGIG (reference sequence).

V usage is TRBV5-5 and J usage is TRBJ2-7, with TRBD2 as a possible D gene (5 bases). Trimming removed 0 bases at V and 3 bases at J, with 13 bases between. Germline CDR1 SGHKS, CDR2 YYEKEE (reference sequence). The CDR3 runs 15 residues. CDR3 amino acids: CASSLGVRAGYEQYF. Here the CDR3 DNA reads TGTGCCAGCAGCTTGGGGGTACGGGCGGGCTACGAGCAGTACTTC. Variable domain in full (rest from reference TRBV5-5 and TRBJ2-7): DAGVTQSPTHLIKTRGQQVTLRCSPISGHKSVSWYQQVLGQGPQFIFQYYEKEERGRGNFPDRFSARQFPNYSSELNVNALLLGDSALYLCASSLGVRAGYEQYFGPGTRLTVT.

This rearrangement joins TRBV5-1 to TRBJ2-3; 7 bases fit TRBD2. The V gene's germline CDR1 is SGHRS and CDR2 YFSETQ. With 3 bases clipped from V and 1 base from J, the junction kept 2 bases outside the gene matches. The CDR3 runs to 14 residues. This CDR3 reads CASSWGGGTDTQYF. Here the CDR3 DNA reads TGCGCCAGCAGCTGGGGGGGTGGCACAGATACGCAGTATTTT.

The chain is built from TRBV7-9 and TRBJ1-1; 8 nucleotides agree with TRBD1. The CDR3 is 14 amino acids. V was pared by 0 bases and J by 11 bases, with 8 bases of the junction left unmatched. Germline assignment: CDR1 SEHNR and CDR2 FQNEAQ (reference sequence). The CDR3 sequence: CASSLAQGAMGAFF. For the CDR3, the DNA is TGTGCCAGCAGCTTAGCGCAGGGGGCCATGGGGGCTTTCTTT.

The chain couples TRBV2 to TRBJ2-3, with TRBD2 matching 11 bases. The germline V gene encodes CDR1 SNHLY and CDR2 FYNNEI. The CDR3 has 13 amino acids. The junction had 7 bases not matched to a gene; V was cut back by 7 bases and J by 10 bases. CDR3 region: CASTGLAEYAQYF. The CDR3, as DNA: TGTGCCAGCACGGGACTAGCGGAGTATGCGCAGTATTTT.

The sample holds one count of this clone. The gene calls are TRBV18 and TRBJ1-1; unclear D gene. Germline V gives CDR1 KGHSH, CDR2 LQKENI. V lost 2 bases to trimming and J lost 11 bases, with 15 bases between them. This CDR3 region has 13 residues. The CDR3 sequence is CASSPNRESEAFF. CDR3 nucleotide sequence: TGTGCCAGCTCACCAAATCGGGAGTCCGAGGCTTTCTTT.

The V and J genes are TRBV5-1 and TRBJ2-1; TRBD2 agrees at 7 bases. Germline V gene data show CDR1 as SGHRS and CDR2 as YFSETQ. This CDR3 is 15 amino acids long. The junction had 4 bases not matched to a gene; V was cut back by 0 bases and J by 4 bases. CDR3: CASSLAPSGYNEQFF. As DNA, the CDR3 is TGCGCCAGCAGCTTGGCGCCTAGCGGATACAATGAGCAGTTCTTC. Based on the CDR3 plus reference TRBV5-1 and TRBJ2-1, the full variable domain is KAGVTQTPRYLIKTRGQQVTLSCSPISGHRSVSWYQQTPGQGLQFLFEYFSETQRNKGNFPGRFSGRQFSNSRSEMNVSTLELGDSALYLCASSLAPSGYNEQFFGPGTRLTVL.

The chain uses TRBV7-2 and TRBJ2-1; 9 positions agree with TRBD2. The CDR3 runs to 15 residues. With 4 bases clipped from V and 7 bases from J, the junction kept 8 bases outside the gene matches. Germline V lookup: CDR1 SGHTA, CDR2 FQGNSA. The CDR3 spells CASSSRGSGRNEQFF. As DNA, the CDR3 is TGTGCCAGCAGCTCACGCGGTAGCGGGAGAAATGAGCAGTTCTTC. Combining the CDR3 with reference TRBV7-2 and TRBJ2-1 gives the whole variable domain GAGVSQSPSNKVTEKGKDVELRCDPISGHTALYWYRQSLGQGLEFLIYFQGNSAPDKSGLPSDRFSAERTGGSVSTLTIQRTQQEDSAVYLCASSSRGSGRNEQFFGPGTRLTVL.

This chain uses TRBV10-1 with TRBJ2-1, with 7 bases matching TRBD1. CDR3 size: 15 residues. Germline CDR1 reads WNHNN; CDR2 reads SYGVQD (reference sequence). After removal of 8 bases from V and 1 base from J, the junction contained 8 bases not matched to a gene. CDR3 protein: CASYDRARSYNEQFF. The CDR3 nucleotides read TGCGCCAGCTACGACAGGGCCAGATCCTACAATGAGCAGTTCTTC.

Here the CDR3 reads CSVGGDSYGYTF. In DNA form, the CDR3 reads TGCAGCGTTGGTGGAGATTCTTATGGCTACACCTTC. The genes are TRBV29-1 and TRBJ1-2; D not resolved. V gave up 4 bases and J gave up 5 bases, with 11 bases separating them. Per the germline V gene, CDR1 is SQVTM and CDR2 is ANQGSEA. The CDR3 runs 12 residues.